Following are 23 T cell receptor beta chains from one sample sequenced in a study of T-cell reconstitution after alpha-beta-depleted transplantation in children. Unique molecular identifiers were built into the TCRbeta library. MiXCR, run by TCRdb on the PCR reads, gives a single entry per CDR3 protein. The sample has hundreds of thousands of distinct CDR3 sequences; about an eighth are singletons. The sample was PBMCs, taken before TCRalphabeta/CD19-depleted stem cell transplant. Source of these receptors: a girl aged 2 to 10 with congenital amegakaryocytic thrombocytopenia, due to receive a stem cell transplant.

This clonotype was seen a few times. The chain has TRBV16 and TRBJ1-4; the D is unclear. The V gene's germline CDR1 is KGHSY and CDR2 FQNENV. V lost 2 bases, J lost 6 bases, and 10 bases lay in between. The CDR3 has 14 residues. DNA for the CDR3: TGTGCCAGCAGCCAACAGGCGGCGGATGAAAAACTGTTTTTT. Translated: CASSQQAADEKLFF.

Ten or more counts support this clonotype. The J gene is TRBJ2-3, the V gene TRBV29-1; 9 positions agree with TRBD2. V shed 6 bases and J 4 bases; nucleotides not matched to a gene: 8. Germline assignment: CDR1 SQVTM and CDR2 ANQGSEA. There are 14 residues in the CDR3. The CDR3 DNA reads as TGCAGCGTCCCCGGGACTAGCAGGTCAGATACGCAGTATTTT. Translated: CSVPGTSRSDTQYF.

The chain employs TRBV5-1 and TRBJ2-5; 11 nucleotides match TRBD2. Germline V gene data show CDR1 as SGHRS and CDR2 as YFSETQ. The CDR3 covers 17 residues. V was pared by 0 bases and J by 5 bases, with 9 bases of the junction left unmatched. The CDR3 region has the DNA TGCGCCAGCAGCTTGGGACTCACTAGCGGGAGTACGGAGACCCAGTACTTC. It encodes CASSLGLTSGSTETQYF.

This clonotype came up many times. CDR3 nucleotide sequence: TGCGCCAGACTCGCGGTAGCGGGATGGTACAATGAGCAGTTCTTC. Translating gives CARLAVAGWYNEQFF. The J gene is TRBJ2-1, the V gene TRBV5-1, with 8 bases lining up with TRBD2. Germline assignment: CDR1 SGHRS and CDR2 YFSETQ. V lost 8 bases to trimming and J lost 4 bases; unmatched junction nucleotides: 11. This CDR3 is 15 amino acids long.

The sample holds many counts of this clonotype. The V gene is TRBV5-1, the J gene TRBJ2-3, with D uncertain. The CDR3 loop spans 15 amino acids. V lost 0 bases to trimming and J lost 0 bases, with 8 bases between them. The germline V gene encodes CDR1 SGHRS and CDR2 YFSETQ. The CDR3 sequence is CASSLEVPSTDTQYF. CDR3 nucleotide sequence: TGCGCCAGCAGCTTGGAGGTACCTAGCACAGATACGCAGTATTTT.

The V call is TRBV15, the J call TRBJ2-2; weak D call: TRBD2 (5 bases). Trimming took off 8 bases at V and 8 bases at J, with 21 bases between the two ends. The CDR3 has 15 residues. CDR1 and CDR2 (germline): LNHNV, YYDKDF (reference sequence). CDR3 sequence reads: CATDGSRNGEGELFF. The CDR3 DNA is TGTGCCACCGACGGGTCTCGGAATGGGGAGGGGGAGCTGTTTTTT.

On this clonotype itself: A junction end diverges from the germline sequence, so it may reflect a read error. V usage is TRBV5-1 and J usage is TRBJ2-1, with 11 bases aligning to TRBD2. CDR1 is SGHRS, CDR2 YFSETQ, per germline. This CDR3 has 16 residues. The CDR3 DNA is TGCGCCAGCAGCGTACTAGCGGGAGAATCCCACAATGAGCAGATCTTC. It encodes CASSVLAGESHNEQIF.

This clonotype was picked up a small number of times. The V call is TRBV20-1, the J call TRBJ2-7; TRBD2 aligns across 8 bases. The CDR3 loop spans 14 amino acids. V was clipped by 2 bases and J by 9 bases; unmatched bases: 12. Germline CDR1 reads DFQATT; CDR2 reads SNEGSKA (reference sequence). The CDR3 region is CSARTREVGMVQYF. The CDR3 nucleotides read TGCAGTGCTAGAACGCGGGAGGTTGGTATGGTGCAGTACTTC.

This chain joins TRBV3-1 and TRBJ2-4, with D maybe TRBD2 (6 bases). CDR1 is LGHDT and CDR2 is YNNKEL in the germline V gene (reference sequence). V lost 2 bases and J 1 base, leaving 6 bases between the germline ends. This CDR3 has 14 residues. The CDR3 DNA reads TGTGCCAGCAGCCAACGGGAGGCCAAAAACATTCAGTACTTC. As protein: CASSQREAKNIQYF.

This clonotype appeared many times. V and J are TRBV29-1 and TRBJ2-1; D ambiguous. CDR3 size: 14 residues. Trimming pared 1 base from V and 0 bases from J, leaving 7 bases between. Germline CDR1 SQVTM, CDR2 ANQGSEA. This chain's CDR3 is CSVEVGPSYNEQFF. As DNA, the CDR3 is TGCAGCGTTGAAGTTGGGCCCTCCTACAATGAGCAGTTCTTC.

The chain links TRBV15 to TRBJ2-2; 13 nucleotides line up with TRBD2. CDR3 size: 18 residues. The ends lost 1 base at V and 1 base at J; junction bases unmatched: 3. The germline gives CDR1 LNHNV, CDR2 YYDKDF (reference sequence). In DNA form, the CDR3 reads TGTGCCACCAGCAGAGGACTAGCGGGAGGACGGAACACCGGGGAGCTGTTTTTT. Encoded protein: CATSRGLAGGRNTGELFF. Full variable domain (rest looked up from reference TRBV15 and TRBJ2-2): DAMVIQNPRYQVTQFGKPVTLSCSQTLNHNVMYWYQQKSSQAPKLLFHYYDKDFNNEADTPDNFQSRRPNTSFCFLDIRSPGLGDTAMYLCATSRGLAGGRNTGELFFGEGSRLTVL.

Ten or more counts support this clonotype. CDR3 residues: CASSQLRAIHEQFF. In DNA form, the CDR3 reads TGCGCCAGCAGCCAACTTCGAGCGATCCATGAGCAGTTCTTC. The chain is built from TRBV4-1 and TRBJ2-1; no clear D gene. This CDR3 has 14 residues. The V gene's germline CDR1 is MGHRA and CDR2 YSYEKL. Between the trimmed V and J ends, which lost 2 bases and 8 bases, there was a span of 13 bases.

This clonotype was seen many times. V usage is TRBV20-1 and J usage is TRBJ1-5; 8 positions match TRBD1. The CDR3 totals 15 residues. The junction had 9 bases not matched to a gene; V was cut back by 4 bases and J by 4 bases. The germline CDR1 and CDR2 sequences are DFQATT and SNEGSKA (reference sequence). CDR3 residues: CSANPTGAMNQPQHF. The CDR3 DNA is TGCAGTGCTAACCCGACAGGGGCTATGAATCAGCCCCAGCATTTT.

In its sample, this clonotype was seen a few times. V is TRBV7-9 and J is TRBJ1-3; D is undetermined. This CDR3 comprises 14 residues. Trimming shortened V by 9 bases and J by 0 bases, and 12 bases separated the two germline ends. Germline V CDR1 and CDR2: SEHNR, FQNEAQ (reference sequence). This chain's CDR3 is CARTKEDSGNTIYF. The DNA of the CDR3 is TGTGCCAGGACAAAGGAAGACTCTGGAAACACCATATATTTT.

The rearrangement links TRBV5-1 to TRBJ2-7; 12 nucleotides line up with TRBD2. CDR1 and CDR2 from the germline V gene are SGHRS and YFSETQ. The CDR3 loop spans 14 amino acids. J gave up 6 bases and V 3 bases, and 4 bases lay outside the gene matches. CDR3 DNA sequence: TGCGCCAGCAGCTCGACTAGCGGGAGCCCCGAGCAGTACTTC. The encoded protein is CASSSTSGSPEQYF.

This clonotype was counted at least ten times. The chain uses TRBV28 and TRBJ1-5, with D unclear. Germline CDR1 is MDHEN and CDR2 is SYDVKM. Trimming left V 2 bases short and J 2 bases short, with 13 bases between. The CDR3 is 16 amino acids. The CDR3 spells CASSLTSLPGNQPQHF. In DNA form, the CDR3 reads TGTGCCAGCAGTTTAACCTCTCTCCCTGGCAATCAGCCCCAGCATTTT.

The V and J genes are TRBV3-1 and TRBJ1-1; D is unresolved. V lost 1 base and J 11 bases, leaving 23 bases between the germline ends. The CDR3 extends over 16 amino acids. In germline, CDR1 is LGHDT, CDR2 YNNKEL (reference sequence). The CDR3 reads CASSQVGSLRTGQAFF. CDR3 bases: TGTGCCAGCAGCCAAGTAGGGTCCCTTCGAACCGGTCAGGCTTTCTTT.

This rearrangement joins TRBV19 to TRBJ1-2, with 7 bases identical to TRBD1. This CDR3 has 10 residues. Per the germline V gene, CDR1 is LNHDA and CDR2 is SQIVND (reference sequence). The CDR3 loop reads CDDRDYGYTF. CDR3 DNA: TGTGACGACAGGGACTATGGCTACACCTTC.

This clonotype was detected only a few times. The genes are TRBV12-3 or TRBV12-4 and TRBJ2-2; TRBD2 is a possible D gene (6 bases). This CDR3 has 16 residues. Trimming removed 5 bases at V and 5 bases at J, with 18 bases between. The CDR3 loop is CASSPSLAIVTGELFF. The CDR3 coding sequence is TGTGCCAGCAGTCCCTCGCTAGCGATTGTTACCGGGGAGCTGTTTTTT.

This clonotype has more than one count but fewer than ten. The V gene is TRBV2, the J gene TRBJ2-2, with unresolved D. The CDR3 spans 12 residues. V lost 7 bases and J lost 8, with 11 bases in between. Germline CDR1 is SNHLY and CDR2 is FYNNEI. The chain's CDR3 is CASTRRMGELFF. For the CDR3, the DNA is TGTGCCAGCACCCGACGAATGGGGGAGCTGTTTTTT.

This clonotype was seen a handful of times. This chain joins TRBV12-3 or TRBV12-4 and TRBJ2-3; D uncertain. V was shortened by 2 bases and J by 0 bases, with 12 bases between the two germline ends. There are 16 residues in the CDR3. CDR3 protein: CASSLTPPTSTDTQYF. The DNA for the CDR3 is TGTGCCAGCAGTTTAACCCCCCCAACTAGCACAGATACGCAGTATTTT.

This clonotype was observed at least ten times. The chain employs TRBV20-1 and TRBJ2-1; 9 positions match TRBD2. The V gene's germline CDR1 is DFQATT and CDR2 SNEGSKA (reference sequence). The CDR3 consists of 16 residues. The V segment lost 0 bases and the J segment 3 bases; nucleotides outside the gene matches: 6. The CDR3 DNA reads TGCAGTGCTAGAGAGGGCGGGAGGGGAAACTACAATGAGCAGTTCTTC. Its protein product is CSAREGGRGNYNEQFF.

This clonotype was seen at least ten times. The chain carries TRBV20-1 and TRBJ2-5; D is unclear. Trimming shortened V by 7 bases and J by 0 bases, and 6 bases separated the two germline ends. The CDR3 contains 11 residues. Germline assignment: CDR1 DFQATT and CDR2 SNEGSKA (reference sequence). This CDR3 is CSGVHQETQYF. The CDR3 region has the DNA TGCAGTGGTGTTCACCAAGAGACCCAGTACTTC.